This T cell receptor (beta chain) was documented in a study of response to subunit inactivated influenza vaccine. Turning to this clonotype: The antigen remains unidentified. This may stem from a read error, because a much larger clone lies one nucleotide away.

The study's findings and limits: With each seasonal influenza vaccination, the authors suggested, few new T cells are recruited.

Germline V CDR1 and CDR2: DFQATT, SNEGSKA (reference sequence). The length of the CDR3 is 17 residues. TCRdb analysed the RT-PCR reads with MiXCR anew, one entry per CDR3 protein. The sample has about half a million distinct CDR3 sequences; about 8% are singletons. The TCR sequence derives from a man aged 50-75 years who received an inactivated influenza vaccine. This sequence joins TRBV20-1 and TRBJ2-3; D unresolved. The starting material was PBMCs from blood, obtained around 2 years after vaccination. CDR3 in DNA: TGCTGTGCTAGAGATCCTCAGGCACAAACCTCGGGAGATACGCAGTATTTT. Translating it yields CCARDPQAQTSGDTQYF.